This is a list of T cell receptor beta chains from one sample in a study of cytomegalovirus exposure and HLA in healthy donors. Method: immunoSEQ multiplex PCR; TCRdb's copy keeps in-frame clones and lacks some. The sample holds around 100,000 clones; about 69% are singletons and the top ten take roughly 15%. Sequencing input: PBMCs. These receptors were obtained from a woman aged 18-30 years in good health and CMV-seropositive. Each CDR3 is given with its conserved first and last residue. A D gene is named only where the DNA matches it firmly. Clone size appears in some rows only: once, few, many, or a class for an expanded clone.

clone size: few
J gene: TRBJ2-3
D gene: TRBD1
V gene: TRBV12-5
CDR3 protein: CASGTQGAKDTQYF
CDR3 DNA: TGTGCTAGTGGTACACAGGGGGCGAAAGATACGCAGTATTTT

clone size: many
J gene: TRBJ2-2
D gene: .
V gene: TRBV5-4
CDR3 protein: CASSEPGESRSGELFF
CDR3 DNA: TGTGCCAGCAGCGAGCCAGGGGAAAGTAGGTCCGGGGAGCTGTTTTTT

clone size: .
J gene: TRBJ2-7
D gene: TRBD2
V gene: TRBV7-3
CDR3 protein: CASSLGLADHEQYF
CDR3 DNA: TGTGCCAGCAGCCTGGGACTAGCGGACCACGAGCAGTACTTC

clone size: .
J gene: TRBJ2-7
D gene: .
V gene: TRBV2
CDR3 protein: CASKVFQGSEQYF
CDR3 DNA: TGTGCCAGCAAGGTCTTCCAGGGGTCGGAGCAGTACTTC

clone size: .
J gene: TRBJ1-2
D gene: TRBD1
V gene: TRBV7-9
CDR3 protein: CASSLGGTGENYGYTF
CDR3 DNA: TGTGCCAGCAGCTTAGGAGGGACAGGGGAGAACTATGGCTACACCTTC

clone size: .
J gene: TRBJ2-5
D gene: TRBD2
V gene: TRBV4-2
CDR3 protein: CASSQELSGGGETQYF
CDR3 DNA: TGTGCCAGCAGCCAAGAGTTAAGCGGGGGTGGGGAGACCCAGTACTTC

clone size: .
J gene: TRBJ2-3
D gene: .
V gene: TRBV30
CDR3 protein: CAWNNRASVRDTQYF
CDR3 DNA: TGTGCCTGGAACAACAGGGCATCTGTGCGGGATACGCAGTATTTT

clone size: few
J gene: TRBJ2-3
D gene: .
V gene: TRBV5-1
CDR3 protein: CASSSGATAGDTQYF
CDR3 DNA: TGCGCCAGCAGCTCGGGAGCAACCGCCGGGGATACGCAGTATTTT

clone size: .
J gene: TRBJ1-2
D gene: .
V gene: TRBV6-6
CDR3 protein: CASTRGREGFGYTF
CDR3 DNA: TGTGCCAGCACCCGGGGTAGGGAGGGGTTTGGCTACACCTTC

clone size: .
J gene: TRBJ1-4
D gene: .
V gene: TRBV6-1
CDR3 protein: CASSTRQWGDEKLFF
CDR3 DNA: TGTGCCAGCAGTACCCGACAGTGGGGGGATGAAAAACTGTTTTTT

clone size: .
J gene: TRBJ1-2
D gene: TRBD1
V gene: TRBV7-8
CDR3 protein: CASSLKDRGLGGYTF
CDR3 DNA: TGTGCCAGCAGCCTCAAGGACAGGGGGCTAGGTGGCTACACCTTC

clone size: .
J gene: TRBJ2-7
D gene: .
V gene: TRBV29-1
CDR3 protein: CSVALAYEQYF
CDR3 DNA: TGCAGCGTTGCTCTCGCCTACGAGCAGTACTTC

clone size: .
J gene: TRBJ1-3
D gene: .
V gene: TRBV11-2
CDR3 protein: CASSLSTVTGNTIYF
CDR3 DNA: TGTGCCAGCAGCTTAAGTACGGTCACTGGAAACACCATATATTTT

clone size: .
J gene: TRBJ2-5
D gene: TRBD2
V gene: TRBV27
CDR3 protein: CASSLLGLAGQETQYF
CDR3 DNA: TGTGCCAGCAGTTTATTAGGACTAGCGGGGCAAGAGACCCAGTACTTC

clone size: .
J gene: TRBJ1-1
D gene: TRBD1
V gene: TRBV7-9
CDR3 protein: CASSWQGQGNTEAFF
CDR3 DNA: TGTGCCAGCAGCTGGCAGGGACAGGGGAACACTGAAGCTTTCTTT

clone size: .
J gene: TRBJ2-2
D gene: .
V gene: TRBV23-1
CDR3 protein: CASSQSGENGKQGDTGELFF
CDR3 DNA: TGCGCCAGCAGTCAATCCGGTGAAAACGGCAAACAGGGAGACACCGGGGAGCTGTTTTTT

clone size: .
J gene: TRBJ2-7
D gene: TRBD2
V gene: TRBV19
CDR3 protein: CASSILRAGGYEQYF
CDR3 DNA: TGTGCCAGTAGCATACTGAGAGCGGGAGGCTACGAGCAGTACTTC

clone size: .
J gene: TRBJ2-5
D gene: .
V gene: TRBV10-2
CDR3 protein: CASSLLGSETQYF
CDR3 DNA: TGCGCCAGCAGCCTACTCGGGTCAGAGACCCAGTACTTC

clone size: .
J gene: TRBJ2-7
D gene: TRBD1
V gene: TRBV10-1
CDR3 protein: CASIGTGRYEQYF
CDR3 DNA: TGCGCCAGCATCGGGACAGGGAGGTACGAGCAGTACTTC

clone size: .
J gene: TRBJ2-7
D gene: .
V gene: TRBV6-1
CDR3 protein: CASSEERFSYEQYF
CDR3 DNA: TGTGCCAGCAGTGAAGAGCGTTTCTCCTACGAGCAGTACTTC

clone size: .
J gene: TRBJ1-2
D gene: TRBD1
V gene: TRBV4-3
CDR3 protein: CASAQTGGGYTF
CDR3 DNA: TGCGCCAGCGCACAGACAGGGGGTGGCTACACCTTC

clone size: .
J gene: TRBJ2-7
D gene: .
V gene: TRBV2
CDR3 protein: CASKLRGGNEQYF
CDR3 DNA: TGTGCCAGCAAATTAAGGGGGGGGAACGAGCAGTACTTC

clone size: .
J gene: TRBJ2-2
D gene: TRBD2
V gene: TRBV7-2
CDR3 protein: CASSSRTSVAGELFF
CDR3 DNA: TGTGCCAGCAGCTCCCGGACTAGCGTCGCCGGGGAGCTGTTTTTT

clone size: .
J gene: TRBJ2-1
D gene: TRBD1
V gene: TRBV18
CDR3 protein: CASSHRDRTGPFSYNEQFF
CDR3 DNA: TGTGCCAGCTCACACCGGGACAGGACCGGCCCTTTCTCCTACAATGAGCAGTTCTTC

clone size: .
J gene: TRBJ2-1
D gene: .
V gene: TRBV27
CDR3 protein: CASSIQPAGPHNEQFF
CDR3 DNA: TGTGCCAGCAGTATCCAACCCGCGGGGCCCCACAATGAGCAGTTCTTC

clone size: .
J gene: TRBJ2-7
D gene: TRBD2
V gene: TRBV10-3
CDR3 protein: CAISESTGLAGYEQYF
CDR3 DNA: TGTGCCATCAGTGAGTCCACAGGGCTAGCGGGTTACGAGCAGTACTTC

clone size: .
J gene: TRBJ1-1
D gene: TRBD1
V gene: TRBV30
CDR3 protein: CAWSLGTGGTEAFF
CDR3 DNA: TGTGCCTGGAGTTTGGGGACAGGGGGGACTGAAGCTTTCTTT

clone size: once
J gene: TRBJ1-6
D gene: .
V gene: TRBV7-6
CDR3 protein: CASSLASGGNSPLHF
CDR3 DNA: TGTGCCAGCAGCTTAGCGTCGGGGGGGAATTCACCCCTCCACTTT

clone size: .
J gene: TRBJ2-7
D gene: TRBD1
V gene: TRBV19
CDR3 protein: CASSRTGNEQYF
CDR3 DNA: TGTGCCAGTAGTCGGACAGGGAACGAGCAGTACTTC

clone size: .
J gene: TRBJ1-4
D gene: TRBD1
V gene: TRBV4-1
CDR3 protein: CASSQDLRTGEKLFF
CDR3 DNA: TGCGCCAGCAGCCAAGATCTGCGGACAGGTGAAAAACTGTTTTTT

clone size: few
J gene: TRBJ2-1
D gene: TRBD2
V gene: TRBV19
CDR3 protein: CASSNRLADEQFF
CDR3 DNA: TGTGCCAGTAGTAATAGACTAGCCGATGAGCAGTTCTTC

clone size: few
J gene: TRBJ2-7
D gene: .
V gene: TRBV15
CDR3 protein: CATSEGGAPEQYF
CDR3 DNA: TGTGCCACCAGCGAGGGGGGGGCACCCGAGCAGTACTTC

clone size: .
J gene: TRBJ2-1
D gene: .
V gene: TRBV9
CDR3 protein: CASSVVQNNEQFF
CDR3 DNA: TGTGCCAGCAGCGTAGTACAAAACAATGAGCAGTTCTTC

clone size: .
J gene: TRBJ1-1
D gene: .
V gene: TRBV25-1
CDR3 protein: CASSEGRAPRAFF
CDR3 DNA: TGTGCCAGCAGTGAAGGCAGGGCGCCAAGAGCTTTCTTT

clone size: .
J gene: TRBJ1-2
D gene: .
V gene: TRBV2
CDR3 protein: CASSLGRDRLYGYTF
CDR3 DNA: TGTGCCAGCAGTCTAGGACGAGACAGACTCTATGGCTACACCTTC

clone size: .
J gene: TRBJ1-4
D gene: TRBD1
V gene: TRBV6-1
CDR3 protein: CASSEGQGKMEEKLFF
CDR3 DNA: TGTGCCAGCAGTGAGGGACAGGGGAAGATGGAAGAAAAACTGTTTTTT

clone size: .
J gene: TRBJ1-3
D gene: .
V gene: TRBV5-1
CDR3 protein: CASRLSWRGRDSGNTIYF
CDR3 DNA: TGCGCCAGCAGATTGTCGTGGCGGGGAAGAGACTCTGGAAACACCATATATTTT

clone size: few
J gene: TRBJ1-1
D gene: .
V gene: TRBV21-1
CDR3 protein: CASSDPTNSSAEAFF
CDR3 DNA: TGTGCCAGCAGCGATCCGACGAACAGCTCCGCTGAAGCTTTCTTT

clone size: once
J gene: TRBJ1-2
D gene: TRBD1
V gene: TRBV7-2
CDR3 protein: CASSQQGVDWRGYTF
CDR3 DNA: TGTGCCAGCAGCCAACAGGGGGTGGACTGGCGAGGCTACACCTTC

clone size: .
J gene: TRBJ1-1
D gene: .
V gene: TRBV7-3
CDR3 protein: CASSVNGEQNTEAFF
CDR3 DNA: TGTGCCAGCAGCGTAAACGGGGAGCAGAACACTGAAGCTTTCTTT

clone size: .
J gene: TRBJ2-3
D gene: .
V gene: TRBV5-1
CDR3 protein: CATGREITDTQYF
CDR3 DNA: TGCGCGACGGGGCGGGAAATCACAGATACGCAGTATTTT

clone size: .
J gene: TRBJ2-2
D gene: TRBD1
V gene: TRBV2
CDR3 protein: CAGQQGPNTGELFF
CDR3 DNA: TGTGCCGGCCAACAGGGGCCGAACACCGGGGAGCTGTTTTTT

clone size: .
J gene: TRBJ2-7
D gene: .
V gene: TRBV7-8
CDR3 protein: CASSWAGGNEQYF
CDR3 DNA: TGTGCCAGCAGCTGGGCCGGAGGTAACGAGCAGTACTTC

clone size: .
J gene: TRBJ2-5
D gene: TRBD2
V gene: TRBV5-1
CDR3 protein: CASSLAPSGRAGAAQYF
CDR3 DNA: TGCGCCAGCAGCTTGGCTCCTAGCGGGAGGGCCGGCGCGGCCCAGTACTTC

clone size: .
J gene: TRBJ2-7
D gene: TRBD1
V gene: TRBV6-5
CDR3 protein: CASSRQGGSYEQYF
CDR3 DNA: TGTGCCAGCAGCAGACAGGGCGGCTCCTACGAGCAGTACTTC

clone size: .
J gene: TRBJ2-7
D gene: .
V gene: TRBV19
CDR3 protein: CASSFGQGYEQYF
CDR3 DNA: TGTGCCAGTAGTTTTGGTCAGGGTTACGAGCAGTACTTC

clone size: .
J gene: TRBJ1-2
D gene: .
V gene: TRBV6-5
CDR3 protein: CASSYRDHRDGYTF
CDR3 DNA: TGTGCCAGCAGTTACCGGGATCATAGGGATGGCTACACCTTC

clone size: few
J gene: TRBJ2-7
D gene: TRBD2
V gene: TRBV27
CDR3 protein: CASSFFGTSGGEQYF
CDR3 DNA: TGTGCCAGCAGTTTTTTCGGGACTAGCGGGGGCGAGCAGTACTTC

clone size: .
J gene: TRBJ2-7
D gene: TRBD2
V gene: TRBV4-3
CDR3 protein: CASSQVGGSSPYEQYF
CDR3 DNA: TGCGCCAGCAGCCAAGTGGGCGGGAGTAGCCCCTACGAGCAGTACTTC

clone size: .
J gene: TRBJ2-1
D gene: TRBD1
V gene: TRBV11-2
CDR3 protein: CASSLLRQGTSYNEQFF
CDR3 DNA: TGTGCCAGCAGCTTGCTCCGACAGGGTACGTCCTACAATGAGCAGTTCTTC

clone size: few
J gene: TRBJ2-3
D gene: TRBD1
V gene: TRBV5-4
CDR3 protein: CASTYGDRGYPDTQYF
CDR3 DNA: TGTGCCAGCACATACGGCGACAGGGGGTACCCAGATACGCAGTATTTT

clone size: .
J gene: TRBJ2-2
D gene: TRBD2
V gene: TRBV9
CDR3 protein: CASSGEGPQNTGEPFF
CDR3 DNA: TGTGCCAGCAGCGGGGAGGGTCCCCAGAACACCGGGGAGCCGTTTTTT

clone size: .
J gene: TRBJ2-2
D gene: .
V gene: TRBV6-1
CDR3 protein: CASSEPGFLTGELFF
CDR3 DNA: TGTGCCAGCAGTGAGCCGGGTTTTCTCACCGGGGAGCTGTTTTTT